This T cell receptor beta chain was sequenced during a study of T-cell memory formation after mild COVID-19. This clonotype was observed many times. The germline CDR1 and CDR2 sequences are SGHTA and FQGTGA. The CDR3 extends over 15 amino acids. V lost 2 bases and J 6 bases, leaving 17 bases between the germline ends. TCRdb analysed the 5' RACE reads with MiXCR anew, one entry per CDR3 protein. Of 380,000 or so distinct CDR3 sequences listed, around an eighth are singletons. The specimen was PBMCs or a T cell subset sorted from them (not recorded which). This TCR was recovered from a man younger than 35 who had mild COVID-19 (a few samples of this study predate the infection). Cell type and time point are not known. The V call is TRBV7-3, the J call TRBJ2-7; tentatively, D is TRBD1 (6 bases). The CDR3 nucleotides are TGTGCCAGCAGCTTAGCTCTGGGGGCGAGCTCCGAGCAGTACTTC. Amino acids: CASSLALGASSEQYF. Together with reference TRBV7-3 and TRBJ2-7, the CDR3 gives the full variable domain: GAGVSQTPSNKVTEKGKYVELRCDPISGHTALYWYRQSLGQGPEFLIYFQGTGAADDSGLPNDRFFAVRPEGSVSTLKIQRTERGDSAVYLCASSLALGASSEQYFGPGTRLTVT.